A single sample is the source of the 20 T cell receptor beta chains below, sequenced in a study of T-cell reconstitution after alpha-beta-depleted transplantation in children. TCRbeta library preparation incorporated unique molecular identifiers. TCRdb independently ran MiXCR on the PCR reads; one entry per CDR3 protein. The top ten clones hold around 14% of a sample with 600,000 or so distinct CDR3 sequences, more than 20% of them seen once. This specimen consisted of PBMCs, mostly from graft donor cells, obtained 360 days after TCRalphabeta/CD19-depleted stem cell transplant. These receptor sequences come from a boy younger than two who had a stem cell transplant for acute myeloid leukemia, so the T cells may come from the graft donor.

This clonotype was recorded a few times. CDR3 in amino acids: CSVGGVLWTEAFF. CDR3 DNA: TGCAGCGTTGGTGGGGTACTATGGACTGAAGCTTTCTTT. The chain couples TRBV29-1 to TRBJ1-1; unclear D gene. CDR1 and CDR2 from the germline V gene are SQVTM and ANQGSEA. V was trimmed by 4 bases and J by 5 bases, leaving 14 bases between them. CDR3 length equals 13 residues.

This clonotype was recorded many times. The V and J genes are TRBV28 and TRBJ1-3, with D hard to call. V gave up 6 bases and J gave up 0 bases, with 21 bases separating them. Germline V gene lookup returns CDR1 MDHEN and CDR2 SYDVKM. The CDR3 covers 18 residues. The CDR3 loop is CASSRFPGKLSSGNTIYF. The CDR3 DNA follows: TGTGCCAGCAGCCGCTTTCCCGGAAAGCTGAGCTCTGGAAACACCATATATTTT.

The V gene is TRBV6-1, the J gene TRBJ2-6; 10 nucleotides agree with TRBD1. CDR3 length equals 18 residues. Germline-derived CDR1 and CDR2 are MNHNS and SASEGT. The V segment lost 5 bases and the J segment 0 bases; nucleotides outside the gene matches: 7. In nucleotides, the CDR3 is TGTGCCAGCAGTCCCGGACAGGGGGTGAACTCTGGGGCCAACGTCCTGACTTTC. It translates to CASSPGQGVNSGANVLTF.

The table lists this clonotype with many counts. For the CDR3, the DNA is TGCGCCAGCAGCCGCCGAACAAATTCCTACAATGAGCAGTTCTTC. Amino acids: CASSRRTNSYNEQFF. The J gene is TRBJ2-1, the V gene TRBV5-1; the D is unclear. This CDR3 is built from 15 residues. The germline gives CDR1 SGHRS, CDR2 YFSETQ. V lost 4 bases to trimming and J lost 1 base, with 12 bases between them.

This clonotype occurred many times. The CDR3 spells CASSPDRGLREQYV. The CDR3, as DNA: TGCGCCAGCAGTCCCGACAGGGGGCTGAGGGAGCAGTACGTC. The rearrangement joins TRBV10-2 to TRBJ2-7; TRBD1 agrees at 10 bases. This CDR3 spans 14 amino acids. V was pared by 5 bases and J by 7 bases, with 8 bases of the junction left unmatched. Germline V gene sequence: CDR1 WSHSY, CDR2 SAAADI.

The chain links TRBV5-1 to TRBJ2-1; TRBD1 might be the D (5 bases). This CDR3 region has 15 residues. The V gene's germline CDR1 is SGHRS and CDR2 YFSETQ. Trimming pared 0 bases from V and 7 bases from J, leaving 14 bases between. In DNA, the CDR3 is TGCGCCAGCAGCTTGGCCCGTGACAGAAGGAATGAGCAGTTCTTC. It translates to CASSLARDRRNEQFF. Full variable domain (outside the CDR3, taken from reference TRBV5-1 and TRBJ2-1): KAGVTQTPRYLIKTRGQQVTLSCSPISGHRSVSWYQQTPGQGLQFLFEYFSETQRNKGNFPGRFSGRQFSNSRSEMNVSTLELGDSALYLCASSLARDRRNEQFFGPGTRLTVL.

In this sample, this clonotype turned up a few times. This rearrangement joins TRBV12-3 or TRBV12-4 to TRBJ2-1, with TRBD2 as a possible D gene (7 bases). Trimming took off 7 bases at V and 8 bases at J, with 21 bases between the two ends. The CDR3 spans 15 residues. Here the CDR3 reads CASKGDGGPSYEQFF. The CDR3 DNA reads as TGTGCCAGCAAGGGTGACGGGGGGCCTTCGTATGAGCAGTTCTTC.

This clonotype was counted many times. Here the CDR3 reads CSVELSSYEQYF. For the CDR3, the DNA is TGCAGCGTTGAACTGAGCTCCTACGAGCAGTACTTC. The chain couples TRBV29-1 to TRBJ2-7, with D uncertain. This CDR3 has 12 amino acids. The V and J ends lost 2 bases and 0 bases respectively, with 5 bases between them. The germline V gene encodes CDR1 SQVTM and CDR2 ANQGSEA.

This clonotype was seen more than once but under ten times. This chain links TRBV7-9 with TRBJ2-5, with a weak D call TRBD2 (6 bases). The CDR3 totals 16 residues. In germline, CDR1 is SEHNR, CDR2 FQNEAQ (reference sequence). Between the trimmed V and J ends, which lost 5 bases and 3 bases, there was a span of 19 bases. The CDR3 here is CASSPSFGTFKETQYF. DNA of the CDR3: TGTGCCAGCAGCCCGTCCTTCGGGACTTTTAAAGAGACCCAGTACTTC.

The chain carries TRBV4-3 and TRBJ1-5, with D tentatively TRBD1 (5 bases). The CDR3 extends over 15 amino acids. The V gene lost 0 bases and the J gene lost 5 bases, with 11 bases spanning the gap. In germline, CDR1 is LGHNA, CDR2 YSLEER. The CDR3 is CASSQDRGEHQPQHF. CDR3 nucleotides: TGCGCCAGCAGCCAAGACCGGGGGGAACATCAGCCCCAGCATTTT.

The J gene is TRBJ2-2, the V gene TRBV20-1; no clear D gene. V was pared by 0 bases and J by 7 bases, with 9 bases between. The CDR3 loop spans 13 amino acids. CDR1 and CDR2 (germline): DFQATT, SNEGSKA (reference sequence). This CDR3 is CSARENWYGELFF. CDR3 bases: TGCAGTGCTAGAGAGAATTGGTACGGGGAGCTGTTTTTT.

A few counts support this clonotype. The rearrangement joins TRBV30 to TRBJ2-7; maybe TRBD1 (5 bases). The CDR3 is 13 amino acids. Germline CDR1 GTSNPN, CDR2 SVGIG (reference sequence). Trimming took 2 bases from V and 3 from J, leaving 11 bases between them. The CDR3 protein is CAWSFAGNYEQYF. In DNA, the CDR3 is TGTGCCTGGAGTTTTGCAGGGAACTACGAGCAGTACTTC. The full variable domain, rest sourced from reference TRBV30 and TRBJ2-7, is SQTIHQWPATLVQPVGSPLSLECTVEGTSNPNLYWYRQAAGRGLQLLFYSVGIGQISSEVPQNLSASRPQDRQFILSSKKLLLSDSGFYLCAWSFAGNYEQYFGPGTRLTVT.

The chain carries TRBV20-1 and TRBJ2-3; D not certain. Trimming pared 2 bases from V and 8 bases from J, leaving 11 bases between. Germline V CDR1 and CDR2: DFQATT, SNEGSKA (reference sequence). The CDR3 contains 12 residues. CDR3 nucleotide sequence: TGCAGTGCTAGAAGTGATCATGTTACGCAGTATTTT. Amino acids: CSARSDHVTQYF.

The chain combines TRBV4-3 with TRBJ2-7; TRBD1 or TRBD2 may be the D gene (5 bases each). The CDR3 consists of 14 residues. Trimming removed 1 base from V and 3 bases from J, with 10 bases in between. CDR1 and CDR2 from the germline V gene are LGHNA and YSLEER. This CDR3 reads CASSQGRTLYEQYF. The CDR3 DNA sequence: TGCGCCAGCAGCCAAGGGAGGACACTCTACGAGCAGTACTTC.

This clonotype was recorded at least ten times. The chain combines TRBV29-1 with TRBJ1-1; D is uncertain. Per the germline V gene, CDR1 is SQVTM and CDR2 is ANQGSEA. V dropped 4 bases and J dropped 3 bases, with 12 bases sitting between them. The CDR3 totals 13 residues. Here the CDR3 DNA reads TGCAGCGTTGTGAGGGTAATGGACACTGAAGCTTTCTTT. Its translation is CSVVRVMDTEAFF.

There are a few counts of this clonotype. The J gene is TRBJ2-1, the V gene TRBV2, with D possibly being TRBD2 (5 bases). The germline gives CDR1 SNHLY, CDR2 FYNNEI. The CDR3 totals 16 residues. V gave up 8 bases and J gave up 0 bases, with 17 bases separating them. The CDR3 reads CASSAEAASSYNEQFF. The CDR3, as DNA: TGTGCCAGCTCGGCCGAAGCGGCGAGCTCCTACAATGAGCAGTTCTTC.

This sequence joins TRBV11-2 and TRBJ2-7; D possibly corresponds to TRBD2 (6 bases). Trimming stripped 1 base from V and 2 bases from J, with 15 bases between. Germline V CDR1 and CDR2: SGHAT, FQNNGV. This CDR3 spans 16 amino acids. CDR3 in DNA: TGTGCCAGCAGCTTAGTGGCGGGGCCCCTTCCCTACGAGCAGTACGTC. Protein product: CASSLVAGPLPYEQYV.

This clonotype was observed at least ten times. CDR3 nucleotide sequence: TGTGCCAGCAGCTTTACGGGGGGGCAAGAGACCCAGTACTTC. It encodes CASSFTGGQETQYF. The chain uses TRBV7-2 and TRBJ2-5, with TRBD2 matching over 8 bases. Germline-derived CDR1 and CDR2 are SGHTA and FQGNSA. The CDR3 spans 14 residues. V dropped 3 bases and J dropped 2; count of bases not matched to a gene: 2.

CDR3 DNA: TGTGCCACCAGTCTACAGGGGGCTAGCTCACCCCTCCACTTT. Its translation is CATSLQGASSPLHF. V is TRBV15 and J is TRBJ1-6; 9 nucleotides line up with TRBD1. The CDR3 contains 14 residues. V trimming: 6 bases; J trimming: 10 bases; junction bases outside the gene matches: 7. CDR1 and CDR2 (germline): LNHNV, YYDKDF (reference sequence).

The chain is built from TRBV20-1 and TRBJ2-7; 9 positions match TRBD1. The CDR3 is 13 amino acids. The ends lost 6 bases at V and 6 bases at J; junction bases unmatched: 9. The germline CDR1 and CDR2 sequences are DFQATT and SNEGSKA (reference sequence). The CDR3 nucleotides read TGCAGTGCCTTACAGGGGGCGCAACCCGAGCAGTACTTC. Its protein product is CSALQGAQPEQYF.